This TCR beta chain was sequenced for a study of cytomegalovirus exposure and HLA in healthy donors. Study-level background: Researchers previously reported finding roughly 120 million unique TCR beta sequences from about 179 million T cells.

PCR employed 60 Vbeta and 13 Jbeta primers. Clones were sequenced by immunoSEQ multiplex PCR, and TCRdb holds only the in-frame ones, with some missing. The table lists about 200,000 clones, about 80% of them singletons. Healthy individuals who donated bone marrow served as the donors. The germline V gene encodes CDR1 WNHNN and CDR2 SYGVQD (reference sequence). This CDR3 is 14 amino acids long. Trimming cost V 0 bases and J 5 bases, with 7 bases left between them. The table lists this clone with a few counts. This receptor was obtained from a man in his forties or fifties in good health and CMV-seronegative. The V call is TRBV10-1, the J call TRBJ2-2, with D uncertain. Sequencing used PBMCs. Here the CDR3 reads CASSESEETGELFF. For the CDR3, the DNA is TGCGCCAGCAGTGAGTCCGAGGAAACCGGGGAGCTGTTTTTT.